The 24 T cell receptor beta chains presented below share a single source sample, sequenced in a study of blood T cell repertoires in COVID-19. Data came from immunoSEQ multiplex PCR; TCRdb stores just in-frame clones and leaves some out. The sample consists of about 140,000 clones, 80% to 85% of them appearing once. Sequenced sample: peripheral blood. The receptors originated from a woman aged 60-70 years with acute or convalescent COVID-19.

The chain employs TRBV7-3 and TRBJ2-2; 11 bases agree with TRBD2. The CDR3 is 16 amino acids. Germline CDR1 reads SGHTA; CDR2 reads FQGTGA. The trim removed 3 bases at V and 7 bases at J, leaving 7 bases unmatched. CDR3 loop: CASSLRLAGGGGELFF. DNA for the CDR3: TGTGCCAGCAGCTTGCGGCTAGCGGGAGGTGGCGGGGAGCTGTTTTTT.

This clone was observed a handful of times. The chain is built from TRBV10-1 and TRBJ2-1, with TRBD2 matching 13 bases. CDR3 length: 15 residues. V was pared by 5 bases and J by 7 bases, with 5 bases of the junction left unmatched. Germline CDR1 and CDR2: WNHNN and SYGVQD (reference sequence). The CDR3 protein is CASSPGTSGENEQFF. DNA of the CDR3: TGCGCCAGCAGTCCCGGGACTAGCGGGGAAAATGAGCAGTTCTTC.

V is TRBV29-1 and J is TRBJ2-3; 7 bases line up with TRBD1. V shed 8 bases and J 2 bases; nucleotides not matched to a gene: 10. Germline CDR1 and CDR2: SQVTM and ANQGSEA. This CDR3 contains 14 residues. The CDR3 reads CSLTTGASTDTQYF. The DNA of the CDR3 is TGCAGCTTAACTACAGGGGCCTCCACAGATACGCAGTATTTT.

V is TRBV6-5 and J is TRBJ2-7; 7 nucleotides line up with TRBD2. The CDR3 totals 14 residues. After removal of 6 bases from V and 5 bases from J, the junction contained 10 bases not matched to a gene. Germline V CDR1 and CDR2: MNHEY, SVGAGI. The CDR3 sequence is CASRIPGGGDEQYF. The CDR3 DNA is TGTGCCAGCAGGATCCCCGGTGGGGGGGACGAGCAGTACTTC.

The chain joins TRBV4-1 to TRBJ2-7; 10 bases are a match to TRBD2. Germline lookup yields CDR1 MGHRA and CDR2 YSYEKL. CDR3 length: 16 amino acids. Losses at the gene ends were 3 bases for V and 4 bases for J; bases not matched to a gene: 9. CDR3 sequence (DNA): TGCGCCAGCAGCCAGGCAACACTAGCGGGAAGGTACGAGCAGTACTTC. Translation: CASSQATLAGRYEQYF.

This clone was seen once. This chain links TRBV30 with TRBJ2-7, with 8 nucleotides matching TRBD1. With V trimmed by 4 bases and J by 1 base, 3 bases remained unmatched. The length of the CDR3 is 13 residues. Germline V gives CDR1 GTSNPN, CDR2 SVGIG (reference sequence). CDR3 sequence: CAWKRTGSYEQYF. The CDR3 region has the DNA TGTGCCTGGAAGAGGACAGGGTCCTACGAGCAGTACTTC.

J is TRBJ2-1 and V is TRBV7-2; 8 nucleotides align to TRBD1. Per germline, CDR1 SGHTA and CDR2 FQGNSA. V lost 2 bases, J lost 7 bases, and 7 bases stayed unmatched. The CDR3 totals 15 residues. The CDR3 loop reads CASSLFRGRLNEQFF. The CDR3 DNA follows: TGTGCCAGCAGCTTATTCAGGGGGCGCTTAAATGAGCAGTTCTTC. The full variable domain, with the rest looked up from reference TRBV7-2 and TRBJ2-1, is GAGVSQSPSNKVTEKGKDVELRCDPISGHTALYWYRQSLGQGLEFLIYFQGNSAPDKSGLPSDRFSAERTGGSVSTLTIQRTQQEDSAVYLCASSLFRGRLNEQFFGPGTRLTVL.

This sequence joins TRBV5-1 and TRBJ1-2; the D is unclear. The germline CDR1 and CDR2 sequences are SGHRS and YFSETQ. This CDR3 has 14 amino acids. V gave up 2 bases and J gave up 2 bases, with 10 bases separating them. The CDR3 loop reads CASSLEVPNYGYTF. The CDR3 DNA sequence: TGCGCCAGCAGCTTAGAGGTGCCAAACTATGGCTACACCTTC.

This clone was detected only a few times. This sequence joins TRBV18 and TRBJ2-2; no firm D call. The CDR3 length is 13 residues. Germline CDR1 and CDR2: KGHSH and LQKENI. V was trimmed by 3 bases and J by 3 bases, leaving 5 bases between them. The CDR3 region is CASSPQDTGELFF. The CDR3 DNA reads TGTGCCAGCTCACCCCAGGACACCGGGGAGCTGTTTTTT.

CDR3 loop: CASSFRGAQKLFF. The CDR3 DNA sequence: TGTGCCAGCAGTTTCCGGGGGGCACAGAAGCTGTTTTTT. V gene TRBV27 combines with J gene TRBJ2-2; a weak D match, TRBD2 (7 bases). The CDR3 contains 13 residues. The V end lost 3 bases, the J end lost 12 bases, and 14 bases lay between the germline ends. Germline CDR1 and CDR2: MNHEY and SMNVEV (reference sequence).

V gene TRBV27 combines with J gene TRBJ2-2; weak D call: TRBD2 (6 bases). This CDR3 has 15 residues. Germline assignment: CDR1 MNHEY and CDR2 SMNVEV (reference sequence). Trimming shortened V by 3 bases and J by 6 bases, and 14 bases separated the two germline ends. The CDR3 nucleotides are TGTGCCAGCAGTTTCTACGGCGGGATGGCCGGGGAGCTGTTTTTT. This translates into CASSFYGGMAGELFF.

The chain employs TRBV19 and TRBJ1-2; D possibly corresponds to TRBD1 (5 bases). The V gene's germline CDR1 is LNHDA and CDR2 SQIVND (reference sequence). CDR3 length: 12 amino acids. The ends were cut back, 5 bases at V and 5 bases at J, with 9 bases in the middle. The CDR3 DNA sequence: TGTGCCAGTAGTCCTCAGGGATATGGCTACACCTTC. It is translated as CASSPQGYGYTF.

Here the CDR3 DNA reads TGTGCCAGCAGCTTCCTGACTAGCGGGAGTCTTGTCAATGAGCAGTTCTTC. Translating gives CASSFLTSGSLVNEQFF. J is TRBJ2-1 and V is TRBV11-2; 12 nucleotides line up with TRBD2. With 3 bases clipped from V and 6 bases from J, the junction kept 9 bases outside the gene matches. The length of the CDR3 is 17 residues. Germline loops: CDR1 SGHAT, CDR2 FQNNGV. Full variable domain (remainder filled in from reference TRBV11-2 and TRBJ2-1): EAGVAQSPRYKIIEKRQSVAFWCNPISGHATLYWYQQILGQGPKLLIQFQNNGVVDDSQLPKDRFSAERLKGVDSTLKIQPAKLEDSAVYLCASSFLTSGSLVNEQFFGPGTRLTVL.

The genes are TRBV7-9 and TRBJ1-4; tentative D call: TRBD1 (6 bases). Trimming left V 5 bases short and J 7 bases short, with 14 bases between. The CDR3 length is 14 residues. Germline values: CDR1 SEHNR, CDR2 FQNEAQ (reference sequence). In nucleotides, the CDR3 is TGTGCCAGCAGCCAACAGGGACCTGTTGAAAAACTGTTTTTT. This gives the protein CASSQQGPVEKLFF. The whole variable domain, filled in from reference TRBV7-9 and TRBJ1-4, reads DTGVSQNPRHKITKRGQNVTFRCDPISEHNRLYWYRQTLGQGPEFLTYFQNEAQLEKSRLLSDRFSAERPKGSFSTLEIQRTEQGDSAMYLCASSQQGPVEKLFFGSGTQLSVL.

The genes are TRBV29-1 and TRBJ1-2; TRBD1 is a possible D gene (5 bases). The CDR3 covers 15 residues. CDR1 and CDR2 (germline): SQVTM, ANQGSEA. V was cut by 6 bases and J by 5 bases, with 22 bases left in between. The CDR3 DNA reads as TGCAGCGTCTTCGGGGTTGGGGCGGGGAAATATGGCTACACCTTC. Translated: CSVFGVGAGKYGYTF.

This sequence joins TRBV24-1 and TRBJ2-3; 13 bases match TRBD2. This CDR3 contains 16 residues. The J segment lost 4 bases and the V segment lost 4 bases, leaving 4 bases of the junction unmatched. CDR1 is KGHDR and CDR2 is SFDVKD in the germline V gene. The CDR3 DNA follows: TGTGCCACCAGTGACCCTGGACTAGCGGGAGCAGATACGCAGTATTTT. Its protein product is CATSDPGLAGADTQYF.

The V gene is TRBV5-1, the J gene TRBJ1-1; D uncertain. V was shortened by 0 bases and J by 7 bases, with 10 bases between the two germline ends. Germline CDR1 SGHRS, CDR2 YFSETQ. The CDR3 is 13 residues long. The DNA of the CDR3 is TGCGCCAGCAGCTTGGCTACAGCTAATGAAGCTTTCTTT. Translating gives CASSLATANEAFF.

The rearrangement joins TRBV15 to TRBJ1-2; TRBD1 is a possible D gene (5 bases). Germline V gene data show CDR1 as LNHNV and CDR2 as YYDKDF (reference sequence). V was pared by 3 bases and J by 2 bases, with 7 bases between. This CDR3 spans 13 amino acids. This chain's CDR3 is CATSRDKNYGYTF. As DNA, the CDR3 is TGTGCCACCAGCAGGGACAAGAACTATGGCTACACCTTC.

The CDR3 is CASSGGVETQYF. The CDR3, as DNA: TGTGCCAGCTCGGGGGGTGTGGAGACCCAGTACTTC. The chain combines TRBV18 with TRBJ2-5; possibly TRBD2 for D (6 bases). V was clipped by 6 bases and J by 5 bases, with 10 bases between them. The CDR3 consists of 12 residues. Looked up from germline, CDR1 is KGHSH and CDR2 is LQKENI.

The CDR3 sequence is CASSPNPGSPLHF. In DNA, the CDR3 is TGTGCCAGCAGTCCAAATCCAGGCTCACCCCTCCACTTT. The chain links TRBV12-3 or TRBV12-4 to TRBJ1-6; D is undetermined. The ends were cut back, 5 bases at V and 10 bases at J, with 12 bases in the middle. The CDR3 loop spans 13 amino acids.

The genes are TRBV6-2 or TRBV6-3 and TRBJ2-7; TRBD1 is a possible D gene (6 bases). The CDR3 totals 16 residues. Germline CDR1 and CDR2: MNHEY and SVGEGT. V lost 0 bases, J lost 2 bases, and 14 bases lay in between. The CDR3 DNA reads as TGTGCCAGCAGTTACTCCCCGATCAGGGGCACCTACGAGCAGTACTTC. Amino acid sequence: CASSYSPIRGTYEQYF.

The chain carries TRBV29-1 and TRBJ1-1; D is unclear. Germline V gene lookup returns CDR1 SQVTM and CDR2 ANQGSEA. CDR3 length: 12 residues. V lost 2 bases and J lost 4, with 8 bases in between. This CDR3 reads CSVEKMSTEAFF. CDR3 coding DNA: TGCAGCGTTGAAAAGATGAGCACTGAAGCTTTCTTT. Together with reference TRBV29-1 and TRBJ1-1, the CDR3 gives the full variable domain: SAVISQKPSRDICQRGTSLTIQCQVDSQVTMMFWYRQQPGQSLTLIATANQGSEATYESGFVIDKFPISRPNLTFSTLTVSNMSPEDSSIYLCSVEKMSTEAFFGQGTRLTVV.

V is TRBV6-5 and J is TRBJ2-2, with TRBD1 identical over 8 bases. There are 14 residues in the CDR3. CDR1 and CDR2 from the germline V gene are MNHEY and SVGAGI. J gave up 3 bases and V 7 bases, and 4 bases lay outside the gene matches. The CDR3 DNA follows: TGTGCCAGCAACATACAGGGGGACACCGGGGAGCTGTTTTTT. Translating it yields CASNIQGDTGELFF.

The rearrangement links TRBV12-3 or TRBV12-4 to TRBJ2-2; D uncertain. The CDR3 extends over 11 amino acids. The V end was cut by 7 bases, the J end by 6 bases, with 6 bases between. The CDR3 sequence: CASNRAGELFF. The CDR3 DNA reads as TGTGCCAGCAATCGGGCCGGGGAGCTGTTTTTT.